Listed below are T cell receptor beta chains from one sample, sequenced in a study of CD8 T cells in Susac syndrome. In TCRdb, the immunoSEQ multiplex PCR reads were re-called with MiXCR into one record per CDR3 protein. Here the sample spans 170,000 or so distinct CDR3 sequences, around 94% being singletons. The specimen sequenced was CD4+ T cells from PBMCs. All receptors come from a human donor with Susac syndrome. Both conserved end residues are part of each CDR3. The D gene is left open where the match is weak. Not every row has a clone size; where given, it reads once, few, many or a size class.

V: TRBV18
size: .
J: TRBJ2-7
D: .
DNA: TGTGCCAGCTCACCACCCAGGGGCGGGTACGAGCAGTACTTC
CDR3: CASSPPRGGYEQYF

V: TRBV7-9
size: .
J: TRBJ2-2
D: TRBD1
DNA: TGTGCCACCCACACCTCCACAGGGGTGAACACCGGGGAGCTGTTTTTT
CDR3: CATHTSTGVNTGELFF

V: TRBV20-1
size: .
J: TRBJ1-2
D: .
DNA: TGCAGTGCTAGAGATCTAGGGCAGGGAATCAGCTACACCTTC
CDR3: CSARDLGQGISYTF

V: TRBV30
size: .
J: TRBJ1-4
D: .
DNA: TGTGCCTGGAGGGGCTCAGGTGGGGAAAAACTGTTTTTT
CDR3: CAWRGSGGEKLFF

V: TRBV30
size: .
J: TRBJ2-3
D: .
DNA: TGTGCCTGGAGTGCGGGAGTCGATAGCACAGATACGCAGTATTTT
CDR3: CAWSAGVDSTDTQYF

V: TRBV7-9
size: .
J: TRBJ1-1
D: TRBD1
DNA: TGTGCCAGCAGCAGCCGCCGGGACAGGGCCACTGAAGCTTTCTTT
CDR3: CASSSRRDRATEAFF

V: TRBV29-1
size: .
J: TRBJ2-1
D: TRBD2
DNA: TGCAGCGTTGAAGATTGGTGGGTAGCGGGACATAATGAGCAGTTCTTC
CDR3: CSVEDWWVAGHNEQFF

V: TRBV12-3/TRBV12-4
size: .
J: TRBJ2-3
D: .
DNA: TGTGCCAGCAGTTTATCAGCGGCGCAGGATACGCAGTATTTT
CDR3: CASSLSAAQDTQYF

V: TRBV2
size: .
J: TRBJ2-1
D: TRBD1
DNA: TGTGCCAGCAGATCCGGGACAGGGAGGGACAATGAGCAGTTCTTC
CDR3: CASRSGTGRDNEQFF

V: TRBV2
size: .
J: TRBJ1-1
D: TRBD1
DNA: TGTGCCAGCAGACCAACAGGGGACACTGAAGCTTTCTTT
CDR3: CASRPTGDTEAFF

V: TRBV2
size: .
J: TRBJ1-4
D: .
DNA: TGTGCCAGCAGTCAACTGGGGACAACTAATGAAAAACTGTTTTTT
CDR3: CASSQLGTTNEKLFF

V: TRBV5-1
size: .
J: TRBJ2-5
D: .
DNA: TGCGCCAGCAGGACGATGCCGAACCAAGAGACCCAGTACTTC
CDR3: CASRTMPNQETQYF

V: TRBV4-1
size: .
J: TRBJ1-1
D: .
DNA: TGCGCCAGCAGCCAAGGGGTTATGGGTAGACGGTTGAACACTGAAGCTTTCTTT
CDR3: CASSQGVMGRRLNTEAFF

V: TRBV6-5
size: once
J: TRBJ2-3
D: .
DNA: TGTGCCAGCAGACCCGACCGTTACACAGATACGCAGTATTTT
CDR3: CASRPDRYTDTQYF

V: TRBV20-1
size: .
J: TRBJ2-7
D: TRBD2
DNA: TGCAGTGCTAGATGGACTAGCGGGAGATTCGAGCAGTACTTC
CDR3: CSARWTSGRFEQYF

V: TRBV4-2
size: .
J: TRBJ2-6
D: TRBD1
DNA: TGTGCCAGCAGCCAAGGACCGACAGGGCCGAATATCCAAGCCTCTGGGGCCAACGTCCTGACTTTC
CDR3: CASSQGPTGPNIQASGANVLTF

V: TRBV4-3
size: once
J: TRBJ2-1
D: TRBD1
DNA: TGCGCCAGCAGCCTCGACAGGGGGGGTTTCAATGAGCAGTTCTTC
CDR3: CASSLDRGGFNEQFF

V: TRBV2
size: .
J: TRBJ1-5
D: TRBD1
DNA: TGTGCCAGCAATACGGGACAGGGTCTCAATCAGCCCCAGCATTTT
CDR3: CASNTGQGLNQPQHF

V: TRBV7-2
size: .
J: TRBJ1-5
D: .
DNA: TGTGCCAGCAGCTTAGGAGATCAGCCCCAGCATTTT
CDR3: CASSLGDQPQHF

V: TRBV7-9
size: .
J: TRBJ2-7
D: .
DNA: TGTGCCAGCAGCTTAACCAACTACGAGCAGTACTTC
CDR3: CASSLTNYEQYF

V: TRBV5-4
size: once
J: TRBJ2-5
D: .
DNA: TGTGCCAGCAGCTCCTCTGGGGGAGGACAAGAGACCCAGTACTTC
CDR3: CASSSSGGGQETQYF

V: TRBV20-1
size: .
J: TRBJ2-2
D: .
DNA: TGCAGTGCTAGAGAGGCTTTACACAACACCGGGGAGCTGTTTTTT
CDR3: CSAREALHNTGELFF

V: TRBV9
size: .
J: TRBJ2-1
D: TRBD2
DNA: TGTGCCAGCACCATGGGGCTAGCGGGGGACAGGAGTGAGCAGTTCTTC
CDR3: CASTMGLAGDRSEQFF

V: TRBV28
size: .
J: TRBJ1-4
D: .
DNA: TGTGCCAGCAGTTTCCGTCGACAGGCCCGACAGGAACGGAATAAAAAACTGTTTTTT
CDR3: CASSFRRQARQERNKKLFF

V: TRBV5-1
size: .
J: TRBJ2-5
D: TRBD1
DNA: TGCGCCAGCAGCTTGGGACAGGGTGCGGAGACCCAGTACTTC
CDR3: CASSLGQGAETQYF

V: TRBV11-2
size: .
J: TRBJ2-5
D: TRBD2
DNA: TGTGCCAGCAGGAGAATAGCGGGGACGAGGGTCCAGGGAGAGACCCAGTACTTC
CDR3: CASRRIAGTRVQGETQYF

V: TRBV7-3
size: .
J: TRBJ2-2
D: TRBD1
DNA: TGTGCCAGCAGCTCAACAGGGACAGTTAACACCGGGGAGCTGTTTTTT
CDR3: CASSSTGTVNTGELFF

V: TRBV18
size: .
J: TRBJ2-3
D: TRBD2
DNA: TGTGCCAGCTCACCGGGACTAGCGGGGGGCGAAGATACGCAGTTTTTT
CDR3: CASSPGLAGGEDTQFF

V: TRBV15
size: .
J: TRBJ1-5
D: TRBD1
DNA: TGTGCCACCAGCAGAGAGTTACAGGGGAATCAGCCCCAGCATTTT
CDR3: CATSRELQGNQPQHF

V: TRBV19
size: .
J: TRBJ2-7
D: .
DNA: TGTGCCAGTATCCCGGGACCGACCTACGAGCAGTACTTC
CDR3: CASIPGPTYEQYF

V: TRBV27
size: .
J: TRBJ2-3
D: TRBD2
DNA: TGTGCCAGCGGCCCGTGGGCTAGCGGACGCACAGATACGCAGTATTTT
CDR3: CASGPWASGRTDTQYF

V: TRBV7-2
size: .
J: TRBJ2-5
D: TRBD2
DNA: TGTGCCAGCAGTCCTCCTAGCGGGGGCTGGGGAGAGACCCAGTACTTC
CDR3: CASSPPSGGWGETQYF

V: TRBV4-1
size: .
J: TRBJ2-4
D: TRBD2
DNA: TGCGCCAGCAGCTCGGGACTAGCGGGAGGTGAAGCCAAAAACATTCAGTACTTC
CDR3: CASSSGLAGGEAKNIQYF

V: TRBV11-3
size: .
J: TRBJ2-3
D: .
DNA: TGTGCCAGCAGCTTAGACGGGACAGATACGCAGTATTTT
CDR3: CASSLDGTDTQYF

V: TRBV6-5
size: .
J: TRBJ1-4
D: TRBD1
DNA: TGTGCCAGCAGGCCCTGGGACAGATCCAATGAAAAACTGTTTTTT
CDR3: CASRPWDRSNEKLFF

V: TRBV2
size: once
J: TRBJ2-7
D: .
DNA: TGTGCCAGCGCCCATCCACTACGGCGGTCCTACGAGCAGTACTTC
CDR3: CASAHPLRRSYEQYF

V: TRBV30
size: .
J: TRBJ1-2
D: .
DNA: TGTGCCTGGAGTCCTACCACCTGGAACTATGGCTACACCTTC
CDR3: CAWSPTTWNYGYTF